The clone carrying this T cell receptor (beta chain) turned up a few times. Antigen unknown. These data are taken from a study of vaccination and CD4 T cells after COVID-19. Study in general: Median time from COVID diagnosis to post-COVID sampling was over 80 days (35 to 161).

Stated treatment: roughly 10-day PBMC culture with coronavirus spike peptide pools or control peptides (ViraFEST assay). ViraFEST sequenced TCRs after peptide-pool expansion of antigen-specific T cells. The authors swapped half the medium for fresh IL-2 medium on days 3 and 7. Oncomine TCR Beta short-read sequencing was applied to DNA from cultured CD4+ T cells. TCRdb called the PCR reads again in MiXCR, with one record for every CDR3 protein. The table has about 4,200 distinct CDR3 sequences, 45% seen once. Study results and caveats: Convalescent patients showed a median 86.3% of reactive clones that were seen only post-vaccination.

This clonotype was sampled from a human donor who had recovered from COVID-19. Material: CD4+ T cells from blood, cultured in vitro.

The CDR3 here is CSVAGLAVDNEQFF. CDR3 nucleotide sequence: TGCAGCGTGGCGGGACTAGCGGTGGACAATGAGCAGTTCTTC. The chain is built from TRBV29-1 and TRBJ2-1, with TRBD2 matching over 11 bases. V was clipped by 6 bases and J by 5 bases; unmatched bases: 6. This CDR3 spans 14 amino acids. Germline assignment: CDR1 SQVTM and CDR2 ANQGSEA.